This T cell receptor beta chain derives from a study of post-analysis software for immune sequencing data. Study overall: Relapsing-remitting, secondary progressive and progressive-relapsing forms of multiple sclerosis all featured among disease courses.

Notes on the study in general: Roughly 5 TRBV segments (TRBV5-6, TRBV5-1 and TRBV20-1 among them) occurred more frequently in patients than in controls. Same-batch preparations were strongly co-clustered by F measure. The study found significantly lower normalized Chao1 diversity in multiple sclerosis patients than in controls.

This clonotype was observed a few times. Its antigen remains unknown. This CDR3 has 14 amino acids. Germline values: CDR1 SGHTA, CDR2 FQGNSA. V lost 3 bases and J 2 bases, leaving 10 bases between the germline ends. TCR beta cDNA libraries included unique molecular identifiers. Once about 0.95 to 10 million T cells were used, roughly 0.5 million cDNA molecules resulted. MiXCR, applied by TCRdb to the PCR reads, yields one record per CDR3 protein. This sample has roughly 600,000 distinct CDR3 sequences, with 44% found just once. This sequence was found in a girl between 10 and 17 years old with multiple sclerosis. The J gene is TRBJ1-1, the V gene TRBV7-2, with a possible D match to TRBD1 (5 bases). Input material: blood. For the CDR3, the DNA is TGTGCCAGCAGCTTCGGGGGTGGAAACACTGAAGCTTTCTTT. This codes for CASSFGGGNTEAFF.